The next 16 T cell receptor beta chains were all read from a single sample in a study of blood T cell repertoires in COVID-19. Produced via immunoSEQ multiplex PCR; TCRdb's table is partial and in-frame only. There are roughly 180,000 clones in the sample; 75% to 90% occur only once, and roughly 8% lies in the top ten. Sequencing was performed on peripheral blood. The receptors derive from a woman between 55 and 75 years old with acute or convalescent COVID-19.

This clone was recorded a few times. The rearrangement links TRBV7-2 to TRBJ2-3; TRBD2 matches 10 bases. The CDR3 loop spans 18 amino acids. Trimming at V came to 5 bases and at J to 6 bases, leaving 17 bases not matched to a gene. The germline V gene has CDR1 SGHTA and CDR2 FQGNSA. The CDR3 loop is CASSPLAGWNRMGDTQYF. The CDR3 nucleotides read TGTGCCAGCAGCCCACTAGCGGGGTGGAATCGAATGGGGGATACGCAGTATTTT.

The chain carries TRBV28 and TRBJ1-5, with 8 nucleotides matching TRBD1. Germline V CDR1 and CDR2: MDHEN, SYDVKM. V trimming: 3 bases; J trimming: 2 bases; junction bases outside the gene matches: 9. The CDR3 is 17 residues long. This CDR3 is CASSFVQGASGNQPQHF. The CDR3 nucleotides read TGTGCCAGCAGTTTTGTGCAGGGGGCTAGTGGCAATCAGCCCCAGCATTTT.

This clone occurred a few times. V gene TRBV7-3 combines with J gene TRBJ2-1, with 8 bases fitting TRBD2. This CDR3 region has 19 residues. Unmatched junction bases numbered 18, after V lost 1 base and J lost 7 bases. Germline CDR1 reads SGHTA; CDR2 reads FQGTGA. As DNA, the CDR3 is TGTGCCAGCAGCTTAAGGGGTAGCGGGACCTCCCGGACGGGGAATGAGCAGTTCTTC. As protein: CASSLRGSGTSRTGNEQFF.

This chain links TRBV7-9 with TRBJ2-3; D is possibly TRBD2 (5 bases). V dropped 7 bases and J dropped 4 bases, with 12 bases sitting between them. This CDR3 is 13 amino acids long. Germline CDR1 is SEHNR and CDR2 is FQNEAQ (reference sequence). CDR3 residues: CASTPRESDTQYF. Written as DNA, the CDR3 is TGTGCCAGCACCCCGAGGGAGTCAGATACGCAGTATTTT.

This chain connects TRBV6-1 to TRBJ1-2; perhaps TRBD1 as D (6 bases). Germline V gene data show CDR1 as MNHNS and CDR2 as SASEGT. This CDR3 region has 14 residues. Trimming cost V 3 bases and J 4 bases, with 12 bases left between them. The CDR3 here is CASSDAQGTYGYTF. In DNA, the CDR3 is TGTGCCAGCAGTGACGCACAGGGTACCTATGGCTACACCTTC.

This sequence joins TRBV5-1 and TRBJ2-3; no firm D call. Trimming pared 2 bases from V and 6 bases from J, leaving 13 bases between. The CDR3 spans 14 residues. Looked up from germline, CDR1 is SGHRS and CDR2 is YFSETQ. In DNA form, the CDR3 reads TGCGCCAGCAGCTTCCTCGAGATGGTGGATACGCAGTATTTT. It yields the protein CASSFLEMVDTQYF.

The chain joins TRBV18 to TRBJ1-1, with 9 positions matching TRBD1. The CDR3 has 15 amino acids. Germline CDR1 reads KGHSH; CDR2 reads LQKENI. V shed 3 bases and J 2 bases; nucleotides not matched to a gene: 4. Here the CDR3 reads CASSPIQGANTEAFF. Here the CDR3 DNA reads TGTGCCAGCTCACCGATACAGGGGGCTAACACTGAAGCTTTCTTT.

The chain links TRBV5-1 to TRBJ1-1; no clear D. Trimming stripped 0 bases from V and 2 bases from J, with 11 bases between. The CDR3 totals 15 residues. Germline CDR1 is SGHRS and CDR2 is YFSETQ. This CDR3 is CASSLEWSSNTEAFF. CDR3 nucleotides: TGCGCCAGCAGCTTGGAGTGGAGTTCTAACACTGAAGCTTTCTTT.

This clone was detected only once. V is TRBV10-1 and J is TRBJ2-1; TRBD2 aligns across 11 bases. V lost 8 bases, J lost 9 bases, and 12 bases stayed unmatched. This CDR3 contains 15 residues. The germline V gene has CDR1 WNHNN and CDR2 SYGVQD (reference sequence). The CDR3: CASPNLAGGRGEQFF. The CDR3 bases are TGCGCCAGCCCCAACCTAGCGGGAGGAAGGGGTGAGCAGTTCTTC.

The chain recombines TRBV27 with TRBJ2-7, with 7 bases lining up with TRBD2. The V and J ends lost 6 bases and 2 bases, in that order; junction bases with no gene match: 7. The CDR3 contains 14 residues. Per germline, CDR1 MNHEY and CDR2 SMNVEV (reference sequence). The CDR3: CASRMVAGPYEQYF. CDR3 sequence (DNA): TGTGCCAGCAGAATGGTAGCGGGCCCCTACGAGCAGTACTTC.

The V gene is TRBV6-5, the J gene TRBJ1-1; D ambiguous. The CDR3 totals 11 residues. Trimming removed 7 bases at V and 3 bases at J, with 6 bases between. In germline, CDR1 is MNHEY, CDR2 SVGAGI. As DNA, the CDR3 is TGTGCCAGCACCGGAGACACTGAAGCTTTCTTT. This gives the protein CASTGDTEAFF.

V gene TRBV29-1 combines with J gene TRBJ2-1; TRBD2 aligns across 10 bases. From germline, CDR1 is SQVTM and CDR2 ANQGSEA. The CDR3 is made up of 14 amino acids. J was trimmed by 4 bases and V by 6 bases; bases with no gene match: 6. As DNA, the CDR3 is TGCAGCGTCACCGGACTAGCGGATTACAATGAGCAGTTCTTC. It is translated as CSVTGLADYNEQFF.

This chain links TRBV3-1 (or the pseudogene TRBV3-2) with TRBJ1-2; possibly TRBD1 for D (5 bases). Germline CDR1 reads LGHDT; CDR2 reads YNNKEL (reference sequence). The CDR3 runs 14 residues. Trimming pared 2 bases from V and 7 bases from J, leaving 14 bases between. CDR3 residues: CASSQRGTESGYTF. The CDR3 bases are TGTGCCAGCAGCCAAAGGGGAACTGAGTCTGGCTACACCTTC.

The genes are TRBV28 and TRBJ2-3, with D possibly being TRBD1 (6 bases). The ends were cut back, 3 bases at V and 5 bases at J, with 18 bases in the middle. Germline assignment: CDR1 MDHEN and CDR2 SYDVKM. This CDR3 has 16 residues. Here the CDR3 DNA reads TGTGCCAGCAGTTTGTCCGGGACAAATGGAGGAGATACGCAGTATTTT. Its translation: CASSLSGTNGGDTQYF.

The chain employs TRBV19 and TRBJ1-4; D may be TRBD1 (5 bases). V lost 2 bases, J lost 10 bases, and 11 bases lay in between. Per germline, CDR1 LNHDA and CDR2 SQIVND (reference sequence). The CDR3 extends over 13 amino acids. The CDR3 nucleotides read TGTGCCAGTAGTATAAGGGGATCGGGAAAACTGTTTTTT. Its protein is CASSIRGSGKLFF.

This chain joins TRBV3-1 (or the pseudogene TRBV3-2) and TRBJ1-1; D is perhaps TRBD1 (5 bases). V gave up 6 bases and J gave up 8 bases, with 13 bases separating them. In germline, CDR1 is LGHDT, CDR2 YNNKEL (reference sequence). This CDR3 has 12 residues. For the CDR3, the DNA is TGTGCCAGCAGTCTTCTGAACAGGGAAGCTTTCTTT. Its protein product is CASSLLNREAFF.